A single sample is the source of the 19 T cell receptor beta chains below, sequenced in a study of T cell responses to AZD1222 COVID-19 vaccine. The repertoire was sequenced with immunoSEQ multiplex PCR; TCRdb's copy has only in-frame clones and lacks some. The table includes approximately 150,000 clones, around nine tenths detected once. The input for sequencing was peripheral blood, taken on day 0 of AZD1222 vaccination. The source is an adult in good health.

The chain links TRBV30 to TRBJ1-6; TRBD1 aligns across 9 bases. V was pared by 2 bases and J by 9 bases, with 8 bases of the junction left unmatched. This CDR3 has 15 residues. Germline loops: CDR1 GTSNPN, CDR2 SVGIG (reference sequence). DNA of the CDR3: TGTGCCTGGAGTTATCCGGGACAGGGAGGTTCACCCCTCCACTTT. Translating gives CAWSYPGQGGSPLHF.

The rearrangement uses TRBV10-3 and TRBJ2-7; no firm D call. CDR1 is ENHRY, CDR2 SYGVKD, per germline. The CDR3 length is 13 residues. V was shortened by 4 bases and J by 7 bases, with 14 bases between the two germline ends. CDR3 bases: TGTGCCATCAGTGCCAATTCTGGGCAAGAGCAGTACTTC. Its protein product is CAISANSGQEQYF.

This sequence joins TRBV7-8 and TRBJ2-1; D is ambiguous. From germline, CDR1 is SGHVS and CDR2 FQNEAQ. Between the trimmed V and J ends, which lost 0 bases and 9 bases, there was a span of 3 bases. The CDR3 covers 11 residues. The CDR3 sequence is CASSLATEQFF. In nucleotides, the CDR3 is TGTGCCAGCAGCTTAGCGACTGAGCAGTTCTTC.

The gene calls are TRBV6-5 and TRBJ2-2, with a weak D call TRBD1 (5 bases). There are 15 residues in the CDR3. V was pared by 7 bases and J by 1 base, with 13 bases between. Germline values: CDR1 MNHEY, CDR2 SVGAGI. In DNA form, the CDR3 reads TGTGCCAGCACCCAGACAGAGCTGAACACCGGGGAGCTGTTTTTT. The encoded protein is CASTQTELNTGELFF.

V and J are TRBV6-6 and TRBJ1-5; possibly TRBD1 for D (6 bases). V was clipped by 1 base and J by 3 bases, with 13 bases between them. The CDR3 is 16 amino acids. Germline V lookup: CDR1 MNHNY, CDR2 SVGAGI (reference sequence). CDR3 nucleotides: TGTGCCAGCAGTTACTTCTACAGGGAGGCCAATCAGCCCCAGCATTTT. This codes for CASSYFYREANQPQHF.

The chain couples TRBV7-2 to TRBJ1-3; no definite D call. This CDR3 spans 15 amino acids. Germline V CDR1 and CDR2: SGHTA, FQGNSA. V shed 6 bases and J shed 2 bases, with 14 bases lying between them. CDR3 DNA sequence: TGTGCCAGCAGGATTGGTTCCTCCACTGGAAACACCATATATTTT. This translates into CASRIGSSTGNTIYF.

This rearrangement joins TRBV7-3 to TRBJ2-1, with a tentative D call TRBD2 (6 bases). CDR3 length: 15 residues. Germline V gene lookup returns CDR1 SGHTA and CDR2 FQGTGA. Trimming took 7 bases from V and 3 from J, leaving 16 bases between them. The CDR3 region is CASIATGTFYNEQFF. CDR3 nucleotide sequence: TGTGCCAGCATCGCAACCGGGACTTTCTACAATGAGCAGTTCTTC.

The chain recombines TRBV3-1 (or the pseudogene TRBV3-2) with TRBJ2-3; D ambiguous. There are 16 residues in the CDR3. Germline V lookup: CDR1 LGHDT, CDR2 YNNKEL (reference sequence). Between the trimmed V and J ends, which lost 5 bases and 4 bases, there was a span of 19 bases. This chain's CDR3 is CASSKAIATIADTQYF. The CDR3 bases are TGTGCCAGCAGCAAGGCCATCGCAACTATAGCAGATACGCAGTATTTT.

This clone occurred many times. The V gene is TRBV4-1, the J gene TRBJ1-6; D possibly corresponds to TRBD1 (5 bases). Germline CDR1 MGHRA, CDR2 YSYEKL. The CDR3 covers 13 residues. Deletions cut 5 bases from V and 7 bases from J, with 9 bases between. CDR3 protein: CASSWDLNSPLHF. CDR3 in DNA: TGCGCCAGCAGCTGGGACCTAAATTCACCCCTCCACTTT.

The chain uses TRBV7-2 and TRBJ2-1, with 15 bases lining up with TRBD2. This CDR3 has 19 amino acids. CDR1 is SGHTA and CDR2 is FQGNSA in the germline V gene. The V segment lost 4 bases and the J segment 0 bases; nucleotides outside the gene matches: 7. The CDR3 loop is CASSSWTSGRGFSYNEQFF. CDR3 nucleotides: TGTGCCAGCAGCTCTTGGACTAGCGGGAGGGGTTTCTCCTACAATGAGCAGTTCTTC.

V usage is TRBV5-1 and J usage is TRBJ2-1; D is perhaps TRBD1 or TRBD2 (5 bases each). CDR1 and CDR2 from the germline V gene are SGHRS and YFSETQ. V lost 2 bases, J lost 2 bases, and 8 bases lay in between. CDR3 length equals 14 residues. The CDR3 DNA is TGCGCCAGCAGCTTTTTGGGGGCCTACAATGAGCAGTTCTTC. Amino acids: CASSFLGAYNEQFF.

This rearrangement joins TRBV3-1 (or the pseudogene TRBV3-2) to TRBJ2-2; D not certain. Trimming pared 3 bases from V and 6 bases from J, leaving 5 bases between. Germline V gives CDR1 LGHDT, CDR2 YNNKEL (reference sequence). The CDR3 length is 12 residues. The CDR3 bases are TGTGCCAGCAGCCACGTCCCCGGGGAGCTGTTTTTT. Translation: CASSHVPGELFF.

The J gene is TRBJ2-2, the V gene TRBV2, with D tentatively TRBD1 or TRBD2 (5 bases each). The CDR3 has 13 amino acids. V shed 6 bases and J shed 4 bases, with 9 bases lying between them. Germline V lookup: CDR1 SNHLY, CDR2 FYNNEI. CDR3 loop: CASRGTTTGELFF. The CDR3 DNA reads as TGTGCCAGCAGGGGGACGACCACCGGGGAGCTGTTTTTT. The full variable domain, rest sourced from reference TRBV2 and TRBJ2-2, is EPEVTQTPSHQVTQMGQEVILRCVPISNHLYFYWYRQILGQKVEFLVSFYNNEISEKSEIFDDQFSVERPDGSNFTLKIRSTKLEDSAMYFCASRGTTTGELFFGEGSRLTVL.

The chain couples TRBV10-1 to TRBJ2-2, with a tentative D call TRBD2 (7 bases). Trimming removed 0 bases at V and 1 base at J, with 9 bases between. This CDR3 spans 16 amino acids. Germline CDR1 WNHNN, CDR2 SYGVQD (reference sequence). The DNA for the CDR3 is TGCGCCAGCAGTGAGTCGGGGGGGCGGAACACCGGGGAGCTGTTTTTT. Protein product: CASSESGGRNTGELFF.

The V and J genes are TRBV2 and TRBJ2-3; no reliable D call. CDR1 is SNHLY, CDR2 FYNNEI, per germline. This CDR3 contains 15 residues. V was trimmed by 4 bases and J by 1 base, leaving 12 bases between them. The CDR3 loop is CASSALAWGTDTQYF. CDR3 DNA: TGTGCCAGCAGTGCCCTCGCCTGGGGCACAGATACGCAGTATTTT.

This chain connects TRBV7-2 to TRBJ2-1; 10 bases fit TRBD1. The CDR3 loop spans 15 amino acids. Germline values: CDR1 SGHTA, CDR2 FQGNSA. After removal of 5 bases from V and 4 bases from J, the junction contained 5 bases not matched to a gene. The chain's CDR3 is CASSVGQGSYNEQFF. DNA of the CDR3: TGTGCCAGCAGCGTGGGACAGGGGTCTTACAATGAGCAGTTCTTC. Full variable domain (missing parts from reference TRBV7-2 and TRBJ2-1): GAGVSQSPSNKVTEKGKDVELRCDPISGHTALYWYRQSLGQGLEFLIYFQGNSAPDKSGLPSDRFSAERTGGSVSTLTIQRTQQEDSAVYLCASSVGQGSYNEQFFGPGTRLTVL.

CDR3: CASSQNHNSYNEQFF. The CDR3 nucleotides read TGTGCCAGCAGCCAAAACCATAACTCCTACAATGAGCAGTTCTTC. The rearrangement uses TRBV3-1 (or the pseudogene TRBV3-2) and TRBJ2-1; unclear D gene. The CDR3 is 15 residues long. Germline CDR1 LGHDT, CDR2 YNNKEL (reference sequence). Trimming pared 2 bases from V and 0 bases from J, leaving 8 bases between.

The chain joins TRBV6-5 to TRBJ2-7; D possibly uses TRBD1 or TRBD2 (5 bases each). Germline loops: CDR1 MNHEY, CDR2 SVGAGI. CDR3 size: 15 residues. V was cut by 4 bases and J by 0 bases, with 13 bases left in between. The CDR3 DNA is TGTGCCAGCAGTTCGGCCGGGGCCAGCTCCTACGAGCAGTACTTC. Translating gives CASSSAGASSYEQYF.

This CDR3 reads CAWTLARGQGGYTF. The DNA of the CDR3 is TGTGCCTGGACGTTAGCCAGGGGGCAGGGTGGCTACACCTTC. The chain carries TRBV30 and TRBJ1-2, with TRBD1 identical over 8 bases. The CDR3 spans 14 residues. Germline V gene sequence: CDR1 GTSNPN, CDR2 SVGIG (reference sequence). J lost 7 bases, V lost 4 bases, and 11 bases had no gene match.